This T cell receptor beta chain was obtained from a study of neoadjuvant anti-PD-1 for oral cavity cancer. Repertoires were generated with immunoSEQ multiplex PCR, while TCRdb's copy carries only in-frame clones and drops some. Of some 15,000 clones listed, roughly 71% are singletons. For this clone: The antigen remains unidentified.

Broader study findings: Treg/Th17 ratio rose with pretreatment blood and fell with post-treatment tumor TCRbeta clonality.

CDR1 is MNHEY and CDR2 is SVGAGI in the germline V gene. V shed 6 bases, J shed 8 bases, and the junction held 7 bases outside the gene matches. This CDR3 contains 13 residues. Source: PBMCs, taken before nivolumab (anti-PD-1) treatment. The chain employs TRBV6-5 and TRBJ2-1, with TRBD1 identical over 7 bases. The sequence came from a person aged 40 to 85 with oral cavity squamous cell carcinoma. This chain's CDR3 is CASRPTGWYEQFF. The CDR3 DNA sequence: TGTGCCAGCAGGCCGACAGGGTGGTATGAGCAGTTCTTC.